This T cell receptor beta chain was profiled in a study of blood T cell repertoires in COVID-19. Whole-study context: Donors in the United States, Italy and Spain gave samples during acute or convalescent COVID-19. The analysed material was cDNA or gDNA that came from T cells, B-cell-depleted T cells, or PBMCs.

In the original analysis: Amplification from reference gene primers served as the basis for estimated nucleated cell counts. TCRdb's copy holds only in-frame clones and misses some; the assay was immunoSEQ multiplex PCR. D and trimming come from the DNA, and the V and J calls and clone size come from that table. Of 180,000 or so clones detected, approximately 87% appear once; the ten largest clones hold approximately 9.9%. CDR3 length: 16 residues. Per the germline V gene, CDR1 is KGHSH and CDR2 is LQKENI. V dropped 4 bases and J dropped 5; count of bases not matched to a gene: 11. V usage is TRBV18 and J usage is TRBJ2-7; 10 bases are shared with TRBD2. Sequencing was carried out using peripheral blood. The origin of this receptor is a woman aged 60-70 years with COVID-19, enrolled during active disease. CDR3 residues: CASSRGASGSLDEQYF. The CDR3 DNA reads as TGTGCCAGCTCACGGGGGGCTAGCGGGAGCTTAGACGAGCAGTACTTC. Full variable domain (remainder filled in from reference TRBV18 and TRBJ2-7): NAGVMQNPRHLVRRRGQEARLRCSPMKGHSHVYWYRQLPEEGLKFMVYLQKENIIDESGMPKERFSAEFPKEGPSILRIQQVVRGDSAAYFCASSRGASGSLDEQYFGPGTRLTVT.